What follows is one TCR beta chain and its context. What it binds is unknown. Cells sorted as Tregs were CD4+, CD25+ and CD127-/low. Notes on the study in general: Greatest tumor Treg TCR overlap was with tumor naive CD4+ cells.

Semi-nested PCR with Nested Universal Primer A followed constant-region reverse priming of full-length variable regions. From the 5' RACE reads, TCRdb called clonotypes with MiXCR, one entry per CDR3 protein. The table shows some 9,200 distinct CDR3 sequences, with roughly three fifths occurring only once. This CDR3 is built from 15 residues. The V gene lost 2 bases and the J gene lost 4 bases, with 17 bases spanning the gap. CDR1 and CDR2 (germline): DFQATT, SNEGSKA (reference sequence). The source material was Tregs sorted from a lymph node. The source of this sequence is a female donor with breast cancer. The V gene is TRBV20-1, the J gene TRBJ2-5, with D unclear. The CDR3 reads CSARTTPMSGETQYF. As DNA, the CDR3 is TGCAGTGCTAGAACCACTCCTATGTCTGGAGAGACCCAGTACTTC.